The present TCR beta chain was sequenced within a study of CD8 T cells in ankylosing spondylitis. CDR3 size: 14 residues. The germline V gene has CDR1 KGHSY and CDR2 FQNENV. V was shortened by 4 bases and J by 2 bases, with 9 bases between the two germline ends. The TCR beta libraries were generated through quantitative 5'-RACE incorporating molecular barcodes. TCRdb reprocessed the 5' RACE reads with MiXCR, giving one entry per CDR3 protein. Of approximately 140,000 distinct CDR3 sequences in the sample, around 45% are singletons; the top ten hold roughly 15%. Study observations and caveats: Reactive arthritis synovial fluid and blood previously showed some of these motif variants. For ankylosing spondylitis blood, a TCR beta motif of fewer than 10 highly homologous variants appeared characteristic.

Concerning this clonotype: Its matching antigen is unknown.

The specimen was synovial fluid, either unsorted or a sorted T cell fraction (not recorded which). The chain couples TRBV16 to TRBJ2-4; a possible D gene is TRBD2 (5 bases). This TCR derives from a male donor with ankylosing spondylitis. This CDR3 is CASSPRETKNIQYF. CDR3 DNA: TGTGCCAGCAGCCCTAGGGAGACCAAAAACATTCAGTACTTC. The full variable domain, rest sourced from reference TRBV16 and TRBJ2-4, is GEEVAQTPKHLVRGEGQKAKLYCAPIKGHSYVFWYQQVLKNEFKFLISFQNENVFDETGMPKERFSAKCLPNSPCSLEIQATKLEDSAVYFCASSPRETKNIQYFGAGTRLSVL.